This passage covers 22 T cell receptor beta chains from one sample sequenced in a study of T cell responses to AZD1222 COVID-19 vaccine. The data were produced by immunoSEQ multiplex PCR, yet TCRdb's version contains in-frame clones alone and is incomplete. The data contain fewer than 120,000 clones, approximately 90% of them singletons. The sample consisted of peripheral blood, taken on day 0 of AZD1222 vaccination. The receptors come from an adult in good health.

The rearrangement joins TRBV29-1 to TRBJ1-2; possibly TRBD1 for D (6 bases). Between the trimmed V and J ends, which lost 7 bases and 0 bases, there was a span of 12 bases. Germline CDR1 SQVTM, CDR2 ANQGSEA. The length of the CDR3 is 13 residues. CDR3 region: CSADRTANYGYTF. As DNA, the CDR3 is TGCAGCGCTGACAGGACCGCTAACTATGGCTACACCTTC.

The J gene is TRBJ1-4, the V gene TRBV18; D gene unclear. Germline values: CDR1 KGHSH, CDR2 LQKENI. Trimming shortened V by 3 bases and J by 11 bases, and 16 bases separated the two germline ends. The CDR3 consists of 14 residues. Here the CDR3 DNA reads TGTGCCAGCTCACCTTCCCGAGAAGCGGAGAAACTGTTTTTT. Translation gives CASSPSREAEKLFF. The full variable domain, its missing parts supplied by reference TRBV18 and TRBJ1-4, is NAGVMQNPRHLVRRRGQEARLRCSPMKGHSHVYWYRQLPEEGLKFMVYLQKENIIDESGMPKERFSAEFPKEGPSILRIQQVVRGDSAAYFCASSPSREAEKLFFGSGTQLSVL.

The chain carries TRBV30 and TRBJ1-5; perhaps TRBD1 as D (6 bases). The CDR3 spans 13 residues. The V and J ends lost 6 bases and 4 bases respectively, with 13 bases between them. Germline V gene sequence: CDR1 GTSNPN, CDR2 SVGIG (reference sequence). The CDR3 bases are TGTGCCTGTAACAGGGATAGGAATCAGCCCCAGCATTTT. It is translated as CACNRDRNQPQHF.

The chain carries TRBV5-1 and TRBJ1-2; D might be TRBD1 (6 bases). Germline V CDR1 and CDR2: SGHRS, YFSETQ. Trimming removed 0 bases from V and 3 bases from J, with 9 bases in between. The CDR3 consists of 14 residues. CDR3 coding DNA: TGCGCCAGCAGCTTGGCAGGGGAGGACTATGGCTACACCTTC. It codes for CASSLAGEDYGYTF.

This sequence joins TRBV7-9 and TRBJ2-1, with TRBD2 identical over 12 bases. V lost 1 base and J lost 13; bases outside the gene matches: 11. CDR3 length equals 16 residues. Germline lookup yields CDR1 SEHNR and CDR2 FQNEAQ (reference sequence). CDR3 nucleotides: TGTGCCAGCAGCTTAGGGGGGACTAGCGGGTCTCTTGGACAGTTCTTC. Translation: CASSLGGTSGSLGQFF.

The V gene is TRBV14, the J gene TRBJ2-2; a possible D gene is TRBD1 (6 bases). V was trimmed by 1 base and J by 2 bases, leaving 11 bases between them. Germline V gene lookup returns CDR1 SGHDN and CDR2 FVKESK. The CDR3 contains 16 residues. CDR3 DNA: TGTGCCAGCAGCCAAGGGAACAGGGTTAACACCGGGGAGCTGTTTTTT. It translates to CASSQGNRVNTGELFF.

This clone came up once. The chain links TRBV25-1 to TRBJ1-1; D unresolved. Germline values: CDR1 MGHDK, CDR2 SYGVNS. The CDR3 totals 13 residues. Between the trimmed V and J ends, which lost 8 bases and 1 base, there was a span of 11 bases. In DNA, the CDR3 is TGTGCCAGCTGTCCCCAAGGGAACACTGAAGCTTTCTTT. Residues: CASCPQGNTEAFF.

This chain joins TRBV11-2 and TRBJ2-1, with 9 nucleotides matching TRBD1. Germline V gene lookup returns CDR1 SGHAT and CDR2 FQNNGV. CDR3 length equals 15 residues. After removal of 4 bases from V and 10 bases from J, the junction contained 11 bases not matched to a gene. The CDR3 region has the DNA TGTGCCAGCAGCTGGGGACAGGGCCTTTCTTACGAGCAGTTCTTC. As protein: CASSWGQGLSYEQFF. Complete variable domain (other parts from reference TRBV11-2 and TRBJ2-1): EAGVAQSPRYKIIEKRQSVAFWCNPISGHATLYWYQQILGQGPKLLIQFQNNGVVDDSQLPKDRFSAERLKGVDSTLKIQPAKLEDSAVYLCASSWGQGLSYEQFFGPGTRLTVL.

The genes are TRBV9 and TRBJ2-1; 13 nucleotides line up with TRBD2. V shed 4 bases and J 9 bases; nucleotides not matched to a gene: 7. Per the germline V gene, CDR1 is SGDLS and CDR2 is YYNGEE. The CDR3 sequence is 15 residues long. In DNA, the CDR3 is TGTGCCAGCAGCCCCCAGGGACTAGCGGGATTTGAGCAGTTCTTC. The encoded protein is CASSPQGLAGFEQFF.

This clone was observed once. The chain links TRBV6-6 to TRBJ1-5; TRBD1 matches at 7 bases. The CDR3 is made up of 13 amino acids. Germline CDR1 is MNHNY and CDR2 is SVGAGI (reference sequence). Germline trimming cut 7 bases from V and 9 bases from J; bases unmatched to any gene: 9. The CDR3 here is CASKDRPNGPQHF. As DNA, the CDR3 is TGTGCCAGCAAGGACAGGCCCAATGGGCCCCAGCATTTT.

V gene TRBV2 combines with J gene TRBJ1-2; 7 bases agree with TRBD1. The CDR3 runs to 15 residues. Trimming at V came to 6 bases and at J to 8 bases, leaving 15 bases not matched to a gene. CDR1 is SNHLY, CDR2 FYNNEI, per germline. The CDR3 bases are TGTGCCAGCAGGGGGGACAGTCCCGTTGGCGGCGGCTACACCTTC. This sequence encodes CASRGDSPVGGGYTF.

This chain joins TRBV28 and TRBJ1-2, with 7 bases matching TRBD1. CDR1 is MDHEN, CDR2 SYDVKM, per germline. CDR3 length: 13 residues. The ends lost 2 bases at V and 8 bases at J; junction bases unmatched: 5. The CDR3 reads CASSLPGRGGYTF. Written as DNA, the CDR3 is TGTGCCAGCAGTTTACCCGGCAGGGGGGGCTACACCTTC.

This chain uses TRBV10-1 with TRBJ2-7; possible D gene TRBD1, 5 bases. The V end was cut by 3 bases, the J end by 7 bases, with 19 bases between. The CDR3 is made up of 15 amino acids. Germline V CDR1 and CDR2: WNHNN, SYGVQD (reference sequence). CDR3: CASSDGARDMGEQYF. The CDR3 DNA reads as TGCGCCAGCAGTGATGGGGCGCGCGATATGGGTGAGCAGTACTTC.

The J gene is TRBJ1-1, the V gene TRBV7-9, with D unclear. The CDR3 has 12 amino acids. V lost 5 bases and J lost 6, with 10 bases in between. Germline lookup yields CDR1 SEHNR and CDR2 FQNEAQ (reference sequence). CDR3 nucleotide sequence: TGTGCCAGCAGCCCGAGGGTCTCTGAAGCTTTCTTT. Encoded protein: CASSPRVSEAFF.

The chain combines TRBV5-1 with TRBJ2-5; D could derive from TRBD1 or TRBD2 (7 bases each). V was shortened by 6 bases and J by 4 bases, with 16 bases between the two germline ends. Germline-derived CDR1 and CDR2 are SGHRS and YFSETQ. The CDR3 length is 14 residues. CDR3 DNA sequence: TGCGCCAGCATGGGAGGGGGCGCGGGAGAGACCCAGTACTTC. Protein: CASMGGGAGETQYF.

The chain is built from TRBV5-1 and TRBJ2-2; TRBD2 agrees at 9 bases. This CDR3 has 14 amino acids. After removal of 0 bases from V and 6 bases from J, the junction contained 0 bases not matched to a gene. The V gene's germline CDR1 is SGHRS and CDR2 YFSETQ. CDR3 protein: CASSLGLAAGELFF. The DNA of the CDR3 is TGCGCCAGCAGCTTGGGACTAGCGGCCGGGGAGCTGTTTTTT.

This chain uses TRBV27 with TRBJ1-4, with 7 bases identical to TRBD1. V shed 6 bases, J shed 4 bases, and the junction held 11 bases outside the gene matches. The V gene's germline CDR1 is MNHEY and CDR2 SMNVEV (reference sequence). The CDR3 contains 16 residues. The CDR3 DNA reads TGTGCCAGCAGCCCCACTTACAGGGGAGGTAATGAAAAACTGTTTTTT. It specifies CASSPTYRGGNEKLFF.

The rearrangement uses TRBV3-1 (or the pseudogene TRBV3-2) and TRBJ1-4; 7 bases are a match to TRBD1. The germline CDR1 and CDR2 sequences are LGHDT and YNNKEL (reference sequence). CDR3 length equals 16 residues. The trim removed 4 bases at V and 2 bases at J, leaving 7 bases unmatched. DNA for the CDR3: TGTGCCAGCAGCCTACTGGGGGGACAGACTAATGAAAAACTGTTTTTT. Its translation: CASSLLGGQTNEKLFF.

The DNA of the CDR3 is TGTGCCTGGGCTTCAGGGAACACTGAAGCTTTCTTT. As protein: CAWASGNTEAFF. V usage is TRBV30 and J usage is TRBJ1-1; D is uncertain. Germline-derived CDR1 and CDR2 are GTSNPN and SVGIG (reference sequence). Trimming took 5 bases from V and 1 from J, leaving 8 bases between them. This CDR3 comprises 12 residues.

V usage is TRBV4-1 and J usage is TRBJ2-7; D gene ambiguous. CDR3 size: 16 residues. Germline CDR1 reads MGHRA; CDR2 reads YSYEKL. V was pared by 0 bases and J by 3 bases, with 15 bases between. CDR3 in DNA: TGCGCCAGCAGCCAAGATCGAAGATCCGATCTCTACGAGCAGTACTTC. Its translation: CASSQDRRSDLYEQYF.

The V and J genes are TRBV27 and TRBJ1-2, with D tentatively TRBD1 (5 bases). In germline, CDR1 is MNHEY, CDR2 SMNVEV (reference sequence). CDR3 length: 15 residues. V dropped 4 bases and J dropped 5 bases, with 17 bases sitting between them. The CDR3 coding sequence is TGTGCCAGCAGTTGGGACGGGAGGGGTTTATATGGCTACACCTTC. This codes for CASSWDGRGLYGYTF.

The chain carries TRBV4-1 and TRBJ2-7; D not certain. Trimming left V 0 bases short and J 1 base short, with 7 bases between. Germline V gives CDR1 MGHRA, CDR2 YSYEKL. This CDR3 region has 14 residues. The CDR3 sequence is CASSQDGRSYEQYF. The CDR3 bases are TGCGCCAGCAGCCAAGACGGCCGGTCCTACGAGCAGTACTTC.